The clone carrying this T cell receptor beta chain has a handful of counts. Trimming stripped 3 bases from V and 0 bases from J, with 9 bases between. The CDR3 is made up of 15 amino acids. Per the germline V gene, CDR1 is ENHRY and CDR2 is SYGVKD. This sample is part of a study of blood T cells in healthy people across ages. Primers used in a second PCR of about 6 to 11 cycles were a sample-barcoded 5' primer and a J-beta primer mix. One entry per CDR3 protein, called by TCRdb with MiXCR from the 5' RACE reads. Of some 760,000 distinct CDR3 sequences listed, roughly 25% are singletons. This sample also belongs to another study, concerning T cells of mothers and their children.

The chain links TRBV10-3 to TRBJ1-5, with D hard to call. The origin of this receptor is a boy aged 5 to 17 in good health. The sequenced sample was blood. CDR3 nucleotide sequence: TGTGCCATCAGTGATGCCCAATATAGCAATCAGCCCCAGCATTTT. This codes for CAISDAQYSNQPQHF.